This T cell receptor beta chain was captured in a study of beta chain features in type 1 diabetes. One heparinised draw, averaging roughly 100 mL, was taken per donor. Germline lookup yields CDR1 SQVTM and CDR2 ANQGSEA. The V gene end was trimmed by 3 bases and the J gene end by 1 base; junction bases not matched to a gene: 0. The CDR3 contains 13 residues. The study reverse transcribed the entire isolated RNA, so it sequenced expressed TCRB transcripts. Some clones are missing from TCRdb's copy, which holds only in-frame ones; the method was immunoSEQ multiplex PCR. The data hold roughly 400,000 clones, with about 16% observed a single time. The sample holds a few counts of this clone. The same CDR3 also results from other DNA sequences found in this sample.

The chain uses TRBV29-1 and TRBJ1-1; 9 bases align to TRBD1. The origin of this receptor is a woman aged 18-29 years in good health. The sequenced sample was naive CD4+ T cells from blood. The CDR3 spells CSVEGQGNTEAFF. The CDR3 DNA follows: TGCAGCGTTGAGGGACAGGGGAACACTGAAGCTTTCTTT. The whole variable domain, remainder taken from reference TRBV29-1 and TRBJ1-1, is SAVISQKPSRDICQRGTSLTIQCQVDSQVTMMFWYRQQPGQSLTLIATANQGSEATYESGFVIDKFPISRPNLTFSTLTVSNMSPEDSSIYLCSVEGQGNTEAFFGQGTRLTVV.